The present T cell receptor gamma chain was sequenced within a study of γδ T cells in repeated Plasmodium falciparum infection. Study as a whole: Timepoints: baseline, immediately before selected infections, and 21 days after every infection.

TCRdb re-called the multiplex PCR reads via CATT. Of some 13,000 gamma-chain clones listed, more than 1.5% are singletons. This CDR3 contains 13 residues. CDR1 EGSTGY and CDR2 YDSYTSSV come from the germline V gene. J was trimmed by 4 bases and V by 3 bases; bases with no gene match: 6. In its sample, this clone was seen a few times. A far larger clone is off by one base, so a read error is likely. Other DNA variants within this sample encode the same CDR3. Gammadelta T cells were flow-sorted from PBMC into Vgamma9/Vdelta2+ and Vdelta2-negative populations for bulk analysis. The sequenced sample consisted of gamma-delta T cells from blood. The chain carries TRGV4 and TRGJ1 or TRGJ2. TCRdb leaves out the J gene; it was filled in here by matching the DNA to germline. The receptor was isolated from a pool of human donors (malaria-infected and uninfected, not separated). The CDR3 spells CATWDNTYYKKLF. DNA of the CDR3: TGTGCCACCTGGGATAACACGTATTATAAGAAACTCTTT.